This T cell receptor (beta chain) derives from a study of cytomegalovirus exposure and HLA in healthy donors. At the time of sampling, donors were nominally healthy, though unrecorded immune exposures were likely. Points from the study as a whole: Later on, a genetic analysis was performed. It linked a missense variant in DCLRE1C with V- and J-gene trimming of TCR beta. Most CMV-associated TCR beta chains appeared HLA-restricted in a later analysis. Several V segments, TRBV6-2 and TRBV6-3 among them, could not be told apart and were dropped.

Comment on this clone: What it binds is unknown.

Primers for the PCR totalled 60 Vbeta and 13 Jbeta. Only in-frame clones appear in the TCRdb table, and some are missing; sequencing was by immunoSEQ multiplex PCR. Seen here are about 130,000 clones, about 76% observed once, and the top ten hold about 0.7%. The germline V gene encodes CDR1 WNHNN and CDR2 SYGVQD (reference sequence). The CDR3 has 14 residues. Trimming removed 2 bases at V and 3 bases at J, with 8 bases between. The TCR sequence derives from a young man in good health and CMV-seronegative. The rearrangement uses TRBV10-1 and TRBJ1-5; D uncertain. Source material: PBMCs. CDR3 loop: CASSEGPTNQPQHF. DNA of the CDR3: TGCGCCAGCAGTGAGGGGCCTACCAATCAGCCCCAGCATTTT.